The 6 T cell receptor beta chains presented below share a single source sample, sequenced in a study of beta chain features in type 1 diabetes. Findings of the study overall: All four CD4+ subsets from Type 1 diabetes patients carried moderately but significantly shorter TCRB CDR3s.

Antigens for these TCRs are unknown. Expressed TCRB transcripts were sequenced because the isolated RNA had all been reverse transcribed beforehand. Assay: immunoSEQ multiplex PCR; the TCRdb copy retains only in-frame clones and omits some. The sample contains about 650,000 clones, roughly 12% of which appear only once. Material for sequencing was naive CD4+ T cells from blood. The origin of the receptors is a man under 40 with type 1 diabetes.

The chain has TRBV21-1 and TRBJ1-5; TRBD1 is taken as the D call from the table, unchecked against the DNA. TRBV21-1 is assigned pseudogene status. This CDR3 comprises 14 residues. The CDR3 nucleotides read TGTGCCAGCAGCCTCCGGACACATCATCAGCCCCAGCATTTT. It translates to CASSLRTHHQPQHF.

V gene TRBV7-9 combines with J gene TRBJ1-6; no reliable D call. The V and J ends lost 5 bases and 7 bases respectively, with 27 bases between them. The CDR3 totals 19 residues. In germline, CDR1 is SEHNR, CDR2 FQNEAQ (reference sequence). CDR3 in amino acids: CASSQEKGYLWRRNSPLHF. Written as DNA, the CDR3 is TGTGCCAGCAGCCAAGAAAAAGGATACTTGTGGAGACGAAATTCACCCCTCCACTTT.

V gene TRBV18 combines with J gene TRBJ1-1; no firm D call. The CDR3 loop spans 14 amino acids. V was cut by 4 bases and J by 0 bases, with 9 bases left in between. Per germline, CDR1 KGHSH and CDR2 LQKENI. Written as DNA, the CDR3 is TGTGCCAGCTCACGAGACGGGATGAACACTGAAGCTTTCTTT. Residues: CASSRDGMNTEAFF.

A few counts support this clone. The DNA for the CDR3 is TGTGCAAGTCGCTTAGCAAAATTCAGGGAAGTCAACTATGGCTACACCTTC. This codes for CASRLAKFREVNYGYTF. The rearrangement joins TRBV12-2 to TRBJ1-2; TRBD1, the table's D call, was not compared with the DNA. TRBV12-2 is labeled a pseudogene. This CDR3 contains 17 residues.

This clone was picked up a small number of times. V is TRBV29-1 and J is TRBJ1-2; 7 bases fit TRBD1. V trimming: 3 bases; J trimming: 2 bases; junction bases outside the gene matches: 6. The CDR3 spans 14 residues. CDR1 SQVTM and CDR2 ANQGSEA come from the germline V gene. The chain's CDR3 is CSVDSNRGNYGYTF. The CDR3 DNA sequence: TGCAGCGTTGATTCGAACAGGGGAAACTATGGCTACACCTTC.

This chain links TRBV7-6 with TRBJ1-6, with 7 bases aligning to TRBD1. Germline CDR1 reads SGHVS; CDR2 reads FNYEAQ. CDR3 length equals 14 residues. The junction had 5 bases not matched to a gene; V was cut back by 5 bases and J by 7 bases. The CDR3: CASSKTGLNSPLHF. In nucleotides, the CDR3 is TGTGCCAGCAGCAAGACAGGGTTGAATTCACCCCTCCACTTT.